The next 12 T cell receptor beta chains were all read from a single sample in a study of response to subunit inactivated influenza vaccine. TCRdb recomputed calls from the RT-PCR reads with MiXCR, one row per CDR3 protein. The sample has 500,000 to 700,000 distinct CDR3 sequences; under 25% are singletons. The same specimen was also included in a second study, on T cells expressing NK-cell markers. That investigation notes: Template switching by 5'RACE with UMIs generated the TCR beta cDNA.

The sample here was CD4+ T cells sorted from PBMCs, taken about 12 days after vaccination. All receptors come from a man between 50 and 59 years old who received an inactivated influenza vaccine.

J is TRBJ2-5 and V is TRBV3-1; D is unclear. CDR1 LGHDT and CDR2 YNNKEL come from the germline V gene (reference sequence). There are 13 residues in the CDR3. Trimming pared 0 bases from V and 5 bases from J, leaving 7 bases between. The CDR3 loop is CASSQDHRETQYF. The CDR3 DNA follows: TGTGCCAGCAGCCAAGACCATAGGGAGACCCAGTACTTC.

This clonotype appeared a few times. The V and J genes are TRBV6-2 or TRBV6-3 and TRBJ2-2, with 10 bases lining up with TRBD2. CDR3 length: 17 amino acids. The V segment lost 2 bases and the J segment 5 bases; nucleotides outside the gene matches: 8. Germline lookup yields CDR1 MNHEY and CDR2 SVGEGT. This CDR3 reads CASSYPSGGRGTGELFF. In nucleotides, the CDR3 is TGTGCCAGCAGTTACCCTAGCGGGGGACGAGGGACCGGGGAGCTGTTTTTT.

This clonotype was recorded a few times. V gene TRBV20-1 combines with J gene TRBJ2-7; no definite D call. The germline gives CDR1 DFQATT, CDR2 SNEGSKA (reference sequence). The V end lost 3 bases, the J end lost 6 bases, and 12 bases lay between the germline ends. CDR3 size: 12 residues. The CDR3 loop reads CSASSEWGEQYF. The CDR3 region has the DNA TGCAGTGCTAGTAGTGAATGGGGCGAGCAGTACTTC.

This clonotype has just a few counts. The chain combines TRBV20-1 with TRBJ2-4, with TRBD2 matching over 12 bases. V lost 6 bases and J lost 0; bases outside the gene matches: 9. CDR3 length: 17 residues. CDR1 DFQATT and CDR2 SNEGSKA come from the germline V gene (reference sequence). DNA for the CDR3: TGCAGTGCCCCCGGGACTAGCGGGTTTATAGCCAAAAACATTCAGTACTTC. This encodes CSAPGTSGFIAKNIQYF.

There are many counts of this clonotype. The rearrangement joins TRBV3-1 to TRBJ2-1, with D unresolved. The ends were cut back, 4 bases at V and 5 bases at J, with 3 bases in the middle. Germline assignment: CDR1 LGHDT and CDR2 YNNKEL (reference sequence). The CDR3 is 11 amino acids. The CDR3 DNA reads TGTGCCAGCAGCCGAAACAATGAGCAGTTCTTC. Amino acid sequence: CASSRNNEQFF.

The chain has TRBV10-3 and TRBJ1-4; D remains unclear. CDR1 and CDR2 from the germline V gene are ENHRY and SYGVKD. The CDR3 length is 12 residues. V shed 4 bases and J shed 0 bases, with 0 bases lying between them. The CDR3, as DNA: TGTGCCATCAGTGCAACTAATGAAAAACTGTTTTTT. The encoded protein is CAISATNEKLFF.

This clonotype was counted a few times. Here the CDR3 DNA reads TGTGCCAGCAGCAGGGTGCGGGGGAGTCAAGCTTTCTTT. This translates into CASSRVRGSQAFF. The rearrangement joins TRBV3-1 to TRBJ1-1; weak D call: TRBD1 (5 bases). The CDR3 consists of 13 residues. Trimming stripped 5 bases from V and 9 bases from J, with 16 bases between. Germline V gives CDR1 LGHDT, CDR2 YNNKEL (reference sequence).

The rearrangement links TRBV5-1 to TRBJ2-5; D possibly corresponds to TRBD2 (5 bases). V was shortened by 4 bases and J by 9 bases, with 16 bases between the two germline ends. CDR1 SGHRS and CDR2 YFSETQ come from the germline V gene. The CDR3 is 13 amino acids. CDR3 DNA sequence: TGCGCCAGCAGCCACACCCAAGAGCGGCCCCAGTACTTC. Amino acids: CASSHTQERPQYF.

This sequence joins TRBV28 and TRBJ2-3, with a tentative D call TRBD2 (6 bases). Germline V gives CDR1 MDHEN, CDR2 SYDVKM. The CDR3 sequence is 15 residues long. V was shortened by 8 bases and J by 2 bases, with 17 bases between the two germline ends. The CDR3 sequence is CASRDTGGNTDTQYF. The CDR3 DNA reads TGTGCCAGCCGAGATACCGGGGGAAACACAGATACGCAGTATTTT.

This clonotype has just a few counts. V and J are TRBV20-1 and TRBJ1-6; D uncertain. From germline, CDR1 is DFQATT and CDR2 SNEGSKA (reference sequence). CDR3 length equals 16 residues. Trimming removed 5 bases at V and 0 bases at J, with 14 bases between. The CDR3 nucleotides read TGCAGTGCTCCAGGACGGTCTAGCTCCTATAATTCACCCCTCCACTTT. Amino acid sequence: CSAPGRSSSYNSPLHF.

This clonotype appeared a single time. A much larger clone lies one base from this, so it may be a read error. V usage is TRBV10-3 and J usage is TRBJ1-1; 7 nucleotides agree with TRBD1. Trimming cost V 10 bases and J 2 bases; bases outside gene matches: 10. Germline CDR1 and CDR2: ENHRY and SYGVKD. CDR3 size: 14 residues. The CDR3 DNA reads TGTGCCAGTCGCGGGACAGCGGACAACACTGAAGCTTTCTTT. Protein: CASRGTADNTEAFF.

V gene TRBV29-1 combines with J gene TRBJ2-4, with TRBD2 matching 7 bases. Germline V gives CDR1 SQVTM, CDR2 ANQGSEA. The CDR3 spans 12 residues. V shed 3 bases and J 8 bases; nucleotides not matched to a gene: 4. The CDR3 coding sequence is TGCAGCGTTGACGGACTAGGCGACATTCAGTACTTC. It yields the protein CSVDGLGDIQYF.